This T cell receptor (beta chain) is from a study of cytomegalovirus exposure and HLA in healthy donors. Researchers ran the PCR with 60 Vbeta and 13 Jbeta primers. Using immunoSEQ multiplex PCR, the repertoire was profiled, and TCRdb retains in-frame clones only, with some absent. The sample shows roughly 190,000 clones, around 83% of them seen only once. Comments on this clone: One junction end disagrees with the germline gene, perhaps due to a read error.

CDR3 length equals 10 residues. Per the germline V gene, CDR1 is GTSNPN and CDR2 is SVGIG (reference sequence). This chain uses TRBV30 with TRBJ2-2; 8 bases are a match to TRBD1. This clonotype was sampled from a woman between 18 and 29 years old in good health and CMV-seronegative. The source material was PBMCs. CDR3 DNA sequence: TGTGCCTGGAGAGAGGGACAGGCCTATTTT. Protein sequence: CAWREGQAYF. Supplemented by reference TRBV30 and TRBJ2-2, the full variable domain reads SQTIHQWPATLVQPVGSPLSLECTVEGTSNPNLYWYRQAAGRGLQLLFYSVGIGQISSEVPQNLSASRPQDRQFILSSKKLLLSDSGFYLCAWREGQAYFGEGSRLTVL.